The T cell receptor (beta chain) described here comes from a study of blood T cell repertoires in COVID-19. Study information: Whether acute or convalescent, the COVID-19 samples came from the United States, Italy and Spain. PBMCs, B-cell-depleted T cells, or T cells were the source of the cDNA or gDNA that made up the material.

Authors' data handling: Estimation of nucleated cell counts relied on the amplification of reference gene primers. Only in-frame clones appear in the TCRdb table, and some are missing; sequencing was by immunoSEQ multiplex PCR. V, J and clone size are those of that table, while D and trimming were read from the DNA. The table records 200,000 to 250,000 clones, approximately 90% of them present only once. For this clone: Other DNA sequences from this sample encode an identical CDR3 as well.

Seattle cases were enrolled at active infection and followed longitudinally. With V trimmed by 0 bases and J by 7 bases, 12 bases remained unmatched. The germline CDR1 and CDR2 sequences are SGHRS and YFSETQ. This CDR3 is 17 amino acids long. This rearrangement joins TRBV5-1 to TRBJ2-1, with 8 bases fitting TRBD2. The specimen sequenced was peripheral blood. The clonotype comes from a man aged 25 to 40 with COVID-19, enrolled during active disease. The CDR3 is CASSLAGAGGRSNEQFF. Here the CDR3 DNA reads TGCGCCAGCAGCTTGGCCGGGGCGGGGGGTCGGTCAAATGAGCAGTTCTTC.